These 5 T cell receptor beta chains share one sample of origin, sequenced in a study of CD8 T cells in ankylosing spondylitis. Points from the study as a whole: Characteristic of ankylosing spondylitis blood, it appeared, was a TCR beta motif comprising several highly homologous variants.

TCRdb fed the 5' RACE reads into MiXCR, producing one record per CDR3 protein. This sample has over 450,000 distinct CDR3 sequences, with approximately 12% found just once. Their antigens remain unidentified. Material: blood, either unsorted or a sorted T cell fraction (not recorded which). The receptors shown here come from a male donor with ankylosing spondylitis.

The rearrangement links TRBV20-1 to TRBJ2-4; no clear D. The CDR3 spans 15 residues. Germline values: CDR1 DFQATT, CDR2 SNEGSKA (reference sequence). Trimming took off 5 bases at V and 7 bases at J, with 21 bases between the two ends. The CDR3 sequence is CSAPLNGLVRNIQYF. The DNA for the CDR3 is TGCAGTGCTCCTTTAAACGGCCTAGTTCGGAACATTCAGTACTTC.

This clonotype was seen a few times. This chain connects TRBV15 to TRBJ1-1; TRBD1 might be the D (6 bases). Per the germline V gene, CDR1 is LNHNV and CDR2 is YYDKDF (reference sequence). The CDR3 is made up of 13 amino acids. The V end was cut by 5 bases, the J end by 1 base, with 8 bases between. The CDR3 DNA reads TGTGCCACCAGCGGACAGCAGAACACTGAAGCTTTCTTT. Protein product: CATSGQQNTEAFF.

The rearrangement links TRBV20-1 to TRBJ1-5, with 11 bases identical to TRBD1. The trim removed 6 bases at V and 5 bases at J, leaving 6 bases unmatched. The length of the CDR3 is 14 residues. Germline lookup yields CDR1 DFQATT and CDR2 SNEGSKA (reference sequence). As DNA, the CDR3 is TGCAGTGCCATACCGGGACAGGGGGATCAGCCCCAGCATTTT. It encodes CSAIPGQGDQPQHF.

The genes are TRBV3-1 and TRBJ2-3, with D perhaps TRBD2 (6 bases). V dropped 1 base and J dropped 2 bases, with 10 bases sitting between them. The CDR3 runs 15 residues. Germline lookup yields CDR1 LGHDT and CDR2 YNNKEL (reference sequence). CDR3: CASSQGPGATDTQYF. The CDR3 region has the DNA TGTGCCAGCAGCCAAGGACCGGGAGCCACAGATACGCAGTATTTT.

This sequence joins TRBV25-1 and TRBJ2-2, with a tentative D call TRBD2 (7 bases). V gave up 0 bases and J gave up 5 bases, with 10 bases separating them. This CDR3 spans 15 amino acids. From germline, CDR1 is MGHDK and CDR2 SYGVNS. The CDR3 bases are TGTGCCAGCAGTGAATATAGGGGGGGTACCGGGGAGCTGTTTTTT. It is translated as CASSEYRGGTGELFF.